The sample holds a few counts of the clone carrying this T cell receptor beta chain. Its antigen is not identified. The data were obtained in a study of cytomegalovirus exposure and HLA in healthy donors. Study-wide points: Immune exposure information comprised only CMV serostatus. Cytomegalovirus association was assigned to over 150 TCR beta chains. Data from an earlier analysis indicated that most TCR beta V segments were productive either about 90% or about 30% of the time.

Germline V gene data show CDR1 as MNHNY and CDR2 as SVGAGI (reference sequence). The CDR3 runs to 13 residues. Between the trimmed V and J ends, which lost 8 bases and 0 bases, there was a span of 11 bases. The study ran its PCR with 60 Vbeta and 13 Jbeta primers. Authors' processing steps: The authors later counted 70 million to 85 million unique TCR beta chains, about 11 million of them shared. This table comes from immunoSEQ multiplex PCR, and its TCRdb copy is limited to in-frame clones, with some not included. V and J calls and clone size are given by that table; D and trimming were obtained from the DNA. The sample has about 130,000 clones, around 81% seen once.

The source of this sequence is a woman aged 45-59 years in good health and CMV-seronegative. V and J are TRBV6-6 and TRBJ2-7; D may be TRBD1 (6 bases). Source material: PBMCs. CDR3 sequence: CASHRDNSYEQYF. CDR3 DNA sequence: TGTGCCAGCCACCGGGACAACTCCTACGAGCAGTACTTC.